This T cell receptor beta chain is from a study of T cell repertoires in cytomegalovirus infection. Study summary: Through public TCR beta signatures, both CMV infection and matching HLA type were indicated.

TCRdb ran MiXCR on the reads and lists one entry per CDR3 protein. This repertoire shows some 150,000 distinct CDR3 sequences, around 24% found once; its top ten account for about a tenth. Points on this clonotype: What it binds is unknown.

General study findings and limits: CMV carriers having the relevant HLA were flagged by cumulative public TCR beta family frequency. Ex vivo, HLA-C-restricted CMV-specific TCR beta clonotypes prevailed over the rest of the response.

The CDR3 spans 14 residues. The V segment lost 5 bases and the J segment 5 bases; nucleotides outside the gene matches: 4. CDR1 MDHEN and CDR2 SYDVKM come from the germline V gene. The chain is built from TRBV28 and TRBJ2-4; 9 bases fit TRBD1. Sequences were obtained from PBMCs. This TCR was recovered from a human donor in good health (CMV status not recorded). Some clones in this sample may be carry-over from other donors' samples. The CDR3 sequence: CASSQWTGENIQYF. As DNA, the CDR3 is TGTGCCAGCAGTCAATGGACAGGGGAAAACATTCAGTACTTC.